This T cell receptor beta chain was identified during a study of CD8+ T cells in alopecia areata. Study-level background: Tofacitinib was given for 6 to 18 months, then stopped for 6 months.

About this clone itself: Its antigen is unknown.

Whole-study findings and limits: Scalp lesions, especially in alopecia totalis/universalis, had higher clonality than normal scalp.

The CDR3 sequence is 13 residues long. Germline assignment: CDR1 SEHNR and CDR2 FQNEAQ (reference sequence). Samples from alopecia areata patients were lesional scalp punch biopsies and peripheral blood. Reverse transcription of extracted RNA yielded cDNA, which provided the sequencing template. Profiled with immunoSEQ multiplex PCR; TCRdb holds only in-frame clones, not every one. The sample records some 15,000 clones, almost 60% being singletons. This sequence originates from a human donor with alopecia areata. Sequenced: skin. The chain combines TRBV7-9 with TRBJ2-5; possible D gene TRBD2, 6 bases. TRBJ2-7 explains the end of the DNA better; the J call may be wrong. For the CDR3, the DNA is TGTGCCAGCAGCTGGGGGGTGAGGAACGAGCAGTACTTC. Translated: CASSWGVRNEQYF.